One and the same sample provided the 29 T cell receptor beta chains below, sequenced in a study of blood T cell repertoires in COVID-19. Profiled with immunoSEQ multiplex PCR; TCRdb holds only in-frame clones, not every one. Here the sample spans 100,000 or so clones, just under 85% being singletons. The sequencing sample was made of peripheral blood. The receptors stem from a man over 45 with active or convalescent COVID-19.

This clone was observed a single time. The rearrangement links TRBV28 to TRBJ1-6, with 8 bases fitting TRBD1. With V trimmed by 5 bases and J by 10 bases, 7 bases remained unmatched. Per germline, CDR1 MDHEN and CDR2 SYDVKM. This CDR3 is 14 amino acids long. This CDR3 is CASSAGGYGSPLHF. The CDR3 region has the DNA TGTGCCAGCAGTGCAGGGGGCTATGGCTCACCCCTCCACTTT.

This rearrangement joins TRBV5-1 to TRBJ2-5; possible D gene TRBD1, 5 bases. V lost 7 bases and J 4 bases, leaving 11 bases between the germline ends. Germline V CDR1 and CDR2: SGHRS, YFSETQ. This CDR3 is 12 amino acids long. CDR3 residues: CASSQGGETQYF. In DNA form, the CDR3 reads TGCGCCAGCTCCCAGGGTGGAGAGACCCAGTACTTC. Using reference TRBV5-1 and TRBJ2-5 for the parts outside the CDR3, the full variable domain is KAGVTQTPRYLIKTRGQQVTLSCSPISGHRSVSWYQQTPGQGLQFLFEYFSETQRNKGNFPGRFSGRQFSNSRSEMNVSTLELGDSALYLCASSQGGETQYFGPGTRLLVL.

This clone was found once. The rearrangement links TRBV2 to TRBJ1-4, with 9 bases that match TRBD1. This CDR3 is built from 15 residues. The junction had 5 bases not matched to a gene; V was cut back by 4 bases and J by 5 bases. Germline assignment: CDR1 SNHLY and CDR2 FYNNEI. In DNA, the CDR3 is TGTGCCAGCAGTGGCGGGACAGGGCAAAATGAAAAACTGTTTTTT. Amino acids: CASSGGTGQNEKLFF.

CDR3 loop: CASSEARRAYGYTF. The CDR3 DNA reads TGTGCCAGCAGTGAAGCGCGGAGGGCTTATGGCTACACCTTC. The chain combines TRBV6-1 with TRBJ1-2; D remains ambiguous. This CDR3 contains 14 residues. V was clipped by 0 bases and J by 5 bases, with 10 bases between them. Germline V gene sequence: CDR1 MNHNS, CDR2 SASEGT.

The V and J genes are TRBV5-1 and TRBJ2-7; TRBD2 might be the D (6 bases). Germline V gene sequence: CDR1 SGHRS, CDR2 YFSETQ. This CDR3 is 16 amino acids long. V was trimmed by 4 bases and J by 2 bases, leaving 19 bases between them. The CDR3 here is CASSLDGSGTTYEQYF. CDR3 sequence (DNA): TGCGCCAGCAGCCTTGACGGGAGTGGGACGACCTACGAGCAGTACTTC.

This chain joins TRBV10-3 and TRBJ1-1; a weak D match, TRBD1 (6 bases). Germline values: CDR1 ENHRY, CDR2 SYGVKD. The CDR3 runs to 14 residues. The ends were cut back, 0 bases at V and 8 bases at J, with 13 bases in the middle. CDR3 region: CAISESGMGAEAFF. The CDR3 DNA reads as TGTGCCATCAGTGAGTCGGGCATGGGGGCCGAAGCTTTCTTT.

This clone showed up just once. The chain recombines TRBV2 with TRBJ2-6; D gene uncertain. Germline V lookup: CDR1 SNHLY, CDR2 FYNNEI. The V and J ends lost 11 bases and 0 bases respectively, with 11 bases between them. The CDR3 is made up of 14 amino acids. Here the CDR3 reads CAESLGSGANVLTF. CDR3 bases: TGTGCCGAATCACTCGGCTCTGGGGCCAACGTCCTGACTTTC.

This rearrangement joins TRBV9 to TRBJ1-3; possible D gene TRBD1, 5 bases. The CDR3 contains 15 residues. CDR1 is SGDLS and CDR2 is YYNGEE in the germline V gene. V dropped 0 bases and J dropped 3 bases, with 10 bases sitting between them. The CDR3 spells CASSVATDSGNTIYF. In DNA, the CDR3 is TGTGCCAGCAGCGTAGCTACCGACAGTGGAAACACCATATATTTT.

This chain uses TRBV12-2 with TRBJ1-4. TRBV12-2 is a known pseudogene. The CDR3 has 17 residues. CDR3 in amino acids: CASRHRTPGRMCEKLFF. In nucleotides, the CDR3 is TGTGCAAGTCGCCACCGGACTCCCGGACGTATGTGTGAAAAACTGTTTTTT.

The V call is TRBV7-8, the J call TRBJ2-1, with 11 bases matching TRBD2. CDR1 and CDR2 from the germline V gene are SGHVS and FQNEAQ. The V and J ends lost 2 bases and 5 bases, in that order; junction bases with no gene match: 5. This CDR3 has 16 amino acids. The CDR3: CASSLTGLAAHNEQFF. The CDR3, as DNA: TGTGCCAGCAGCTTAACGGGACTAGCGGCTCACAATGAGCAGTTCTTC.

The J gene is TRBJ2-1, the V gene TRBV15; no reliable D call. The length of the CDR3 is 14 residues. From germline, CDR1 is LNHNV and CDR2 YYDKDF (reference sequence). V lost 1 base and J 8 bases, leaving 12 bases between the germline ends. CDR3 sequence reads: CATSRGYSSYEQFF. Here the CDR3 DNA reads TGTGCCACCAGCAGAGGTTATTCGTCCTATGAGCAGTTCTTC.

This clone was picked up one time. The chain employs TRBV7-3 and TRBJ2-1; the match to TRBD2 covers 8 bases. Germline assignment: CDR1 SGHTA and CDR2 FQGTGA. The CDR3 runs 14 residues. V lost 5 bases, J lost 9 bases, and 9 bases stayed unmatched. DNA of the CDR3: TGTGCCAGCAGCCCGGCCCGGAGCGGGGGTGAGCAGTTCTTC. This codes for CASSPARSGGEQFF.

On this clone: In the same sample, other DNA sequences code for this CDR3. The chain has TRBV19 and TRBJ1-2, with D perhaps matching TRBD1 (6 bases). The CDR3 totals 13 residues. CDR1 LNHDA and CDR2 SQIVND come from the germline V gene (reference sequence). Trimming took 1 base from V and 4 from J, leaving 7 bases between them. As DNA, the CDR3 is TGTGCCAGTAGTATAGGAGGGGGCTATGGCTACACCTTC. It codes for CASSIGGGYGYTF.

The chain employs TRBV6-6 and TRBJ2-7; 8 nucleotides line up with TRBD1. After removal of 9 bases from V and 2 bases from J, the junction contained 12 bases not matched to a gene. This CDR3 is built from 15 residues. Germline CDR1 is MNHNY and CDR2 is SVGAGI (reference sequence). CDR3 in amino acids: CASSTPGTGTYEQYF. Written as DNA, the CDR3 is TGTGCCAGTTCGACTCCCGGGACAGGAACCTACGAGCAGTACTTC.

This chain connects TRBV7-3 to TRBJ1-2; 8 bases map to TRBD1. From germline, CDR1 is SGHTA and CDR2 FQGTGA. The CDR3 extends over 17 amino acids. Trimming took 0 bases from V and 3 from J; bases not matched to a gene: 9. The CDR3 protein is CASSLTGLQGADYGYTF. The CDR3 coding sequence is TGTGCCAGCAGCTTAACAGGTTTGCAGGGGGCCGACTATGGCTACACCTTC.

J is TRBJ1-6 and V is TRBV7-9; a possible D gene is TRBD1 (5 bases). V lost 5 bases, J lost 7 bases, and 15 bases lay in between. In germline, CDR1 is SEHNR, CDR2 FQNEAQ (reference sequence). This CDR3 has 15 residues. This CDR3 is CASSQGQGGNSPLHF. The CDR3 DNA reads as TGTGCCAGCAGCCAGGGCCAGGGCGGCAATTCACCCCTCCACTTT.

This clone was detected only once. V gene TRBV18 combines with J gene TRBJ2-1; 7 nucleotides align to TRBD1. V lost 3 bases, J lost 5 bases, and 7 bases stayed unmatched. Germline V CDR1 and CDR2: KGHSH, LQKENI. This CDR3 has 15 amino acids. The CDR3 bases are TGTGCCAGCTCACCGGGACAGCCTGTAGACAATGAGCAGTTCTTC. It codes for CASSPGQPVDNEQFF.

The V gene is TRBV6-5, the J gene TRBJ1-6; 7 nucleotides agree with TRBD1. CDR3 length equals 15 residues. J lost 5 bases, V lost 8 bases, and 9 bases had no gene match. Germline V lookup: CDR1 MNHEY, CDR2 SVGAGI. In nucleotides, the CDR3 is TGTGCCAGCCCCCCGAGGGGGCGAAATAATTCACCCCTCCACTTT. Translating gives CASPPRGRNNSPLHF.

The chain recombines TRBV19 with TRBJ1-2; maybe TRBD1 (5 bases). Between the trimmed V and J ends, which lost 7 bases and 3 bases, there was a span of 12 bases. The germline gives CDR1 LNHDA, CDR2 SQIVND (reference sequence). The CDR3 sequence is 13 residues long. The chain's CDR3 is CASNQGQHYGYTF. The CDR3 DNA reads TGTGCCAGTAATCAGGGCCAACACTATGGCTACACCTTC.

This chain connects TRBV2 to TRBJ1-1; no clear D gene. This CDR3 is 14 amino acids long. The V end lost 6 bases, the J end lost 0 bases, and 11 bases lay between the germline ends. Germline V gene lookup returns CDR1 SNHLY and CDR2 FYNNEI. CDR3 sequence reads: CASSPRGMNTEAFF. CDR3 nucleotide sequence: TGTGCCAGCAGCCCTCGGGGTATGAACACTGAAGCTTTCTTT.

Worth noting for this clone: The same CDR3 also results from other DNA sequences found in this sample. The genes are TRBV7-3 and TRBJ1-1; 7 bases agree with TRBD1. Looked up from germline, CDR1 is SGHTA and CDR2 is FQGTGA. CDR3 length: 13 amino acids. The junction had 2 bases not matched to a gene; V was cut back by 5 bases and J by 2 bases. The CDR3 coding sequence is TGTGCCAGCAGCCGGGACAGAAACACTGAAGCTTTCTTT. It codes for CASSRDRNTEAFF.

This clone was seen once. The genes are TRBV2 and TRBJ2-7; 7 nucleotides line up with TRBD1. This CDR3 has 13 amino acids. Trimming at V came to 2 bases and at J to 12 bases, leaving 10 bases not matched to a gene. CDR1 is SNHLY and CDR2 is FYNNEI in the germline V gene. Here the CDR3 DNA reads TGTGCCAGCAGTGAACGGGTGACAGGGCAGGGGTACTTC. Translating it yields CASSERVTGQGYF.

The chain links TRBV7-9 to TRBJ1-1, with D hard to call. V was shortened by 1 base and J by 1 base, with 7 bases between the two germline ends. The germline CDR1 and CDR2 sequences are SEHNR and FQNEAQ (reference sequence). This CDR3 contains 14 residues. The DNA of the CDR3 is TGTGCCAGCAGCTTAGGAGAAACGAACACTGAAGCTTTCTTT. This sequence encodes CASSLGETNTEAFF.

This clone was seen only a few times. V usage is TRBV5-1 and J usage is TRBJ1-1; D is ambiguous. The V end lost 0 bases, the J end lost 0 bases, and 6 bases lay between the germline ends. In germline, CDR1 is SGHRS, CDR2 YFSETQ. The length of the CDR3 is 14 residues. The CDR3 sequence: CASSLGQMNTEAFF. The CDR3 DNA follows: TGCGCCAGCAGCTTGGGCCAGATGAACACTGAAGCTTTCTTT.

V usage is TRBV10-3 and J usage is TRBJ2-2, with 8 bases lining up with TRBD1. Germline CDR1 reads ENHRY; CDR2 reads SYGVKD. There are 19 residues in the CDR3. Unmatched junction bases numbered 16, after V lost 7 bases and J lost 0 bases. The CDR3: CAIKTGVSRDESNTGELFF. CDR3 DNA sequence: TGTGCCATCAAGACAGGGGTCTCGCGGGACGAATCGAACACCGGGGAGCTGTTTTTT.

The V and J genes are TRBV6-6 and TRBJ2-3, with D possibly being TRBD2 (5 bases). CDR3 length: 13 amino acids. CDR1 and CDR2 (germline): MNHNY, SVGAGI (reference sequence). V was clipped by 5 bases and J by 4 bases, with 10 bases between them. As DNA, the CDR3 is TGTGCCAGCAGTCCGTTGAGGGCAGATACGCAGTATTTT. This encodes CASSPLRADTQYF.

The chain employs TRBV6-5 and TRBJ1-2; no firm D call. V was trimmed by 6 bases and J by 4 bases, leaving 12 bases between them. This CDR3 has 13 amino acids. CDR1 and CDR2 (germline): MNHEY, SVGAGI. CDR3 sequence: CASRSTAFYGYTF. CDR3 sequence (DNA): TGTGCCAGCAGGTCAACAGCTTTCTATGGCTACACCTTC.

The rearrangement uses TRBV5-1 and TRBJ1-5; 7 bases line up with TRBD1. With 4 bases clipped from V and 7 bases from J, the junction kept 8 bases outside the gene matches. This CDR3 has 14 amino acids. Germline lookup yields CDR1 SGHRS and CDR2 YFSETQ. The CDR3 loop is CASSLEGAGQPQHF. CDR3 nucleotides: TGCGCCAGCAGCCTCGAGGGGGCTGGGCAGCCCCAGCATTTT.

This clone showed up just a few times. The CDR3 loop reads CASSPLGAGGNEQFF. The CDR3 DNA reads as TGTGCCAGCAGCCCTCTGGGGGCAGGGGGCAATGAGCAGTTCTTC. V and J are TRBV11-3 and TRBJ2-1, with 7 bases fitting TRBD1. Trimming removed 5 bases from V and 6 bases from J; junction bases left unmatched: 10. Germline-derived CDR1 and CDR2 are SGHNT and YENEEA. The CDR3 covers 15 residues.